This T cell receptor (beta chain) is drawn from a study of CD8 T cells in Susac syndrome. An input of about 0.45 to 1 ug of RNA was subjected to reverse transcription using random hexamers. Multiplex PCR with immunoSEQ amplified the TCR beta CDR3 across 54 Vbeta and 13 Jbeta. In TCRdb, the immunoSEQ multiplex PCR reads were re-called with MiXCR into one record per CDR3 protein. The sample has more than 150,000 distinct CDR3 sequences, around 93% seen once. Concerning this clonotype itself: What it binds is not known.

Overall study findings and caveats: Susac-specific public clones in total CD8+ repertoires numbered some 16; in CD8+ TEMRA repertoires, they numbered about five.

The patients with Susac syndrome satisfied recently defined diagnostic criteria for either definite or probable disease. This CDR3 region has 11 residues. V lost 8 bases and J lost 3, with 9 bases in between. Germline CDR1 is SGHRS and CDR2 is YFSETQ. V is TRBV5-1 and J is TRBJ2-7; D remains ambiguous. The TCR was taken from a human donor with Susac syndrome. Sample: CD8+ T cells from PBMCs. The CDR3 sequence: CASKASYEQYF. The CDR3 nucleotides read TGCGCCAGTAAAGCCAGCTACGAGCAGTACTTC.